This T cell receptor beta chain was observed in a study of Graves' ophthalmopathy and Graves' hyperthyroidism (dated by TCRdb to about 2018). For the wider study: Peripheral blood was collected at initial diagnosis, before any treatment. The study used signatures of the TCR beta repertoire to tell Graves' ophthalmopathy apart from Graves' hyperthyroidism and to predict which patients would progress to ophthalmopathy. In total, approximately 130 blood samples were TCR-sequenced: 43 ophthalmopathy, under 80 hyperthyroidism and roughly 17 hyperthyroidism-to-ophthalmopathy patients. To explore V-J signatures that distinguish ophthalmopathy from hyperthyroidism, a discovery set of around 100 patients was enrolled, made up of around 40 with ophthalmopathy and under 65 with stable hyperthyroidism. An independent validation cohort comprised some 19 hyperthyroidism patients and over 15 patients who later progressed from hyperthyroidism to ophthalmopathy. In roughly six hyperthyroidism patients, the T-cell repertoires found in thyroid tissue were compared with those found in blood. Once sampling was done, hyperthyroidism patients were given methimazole at a starting dose of 30 mg daily, while ophthalmopathy patients were given high-dose intravenous methylprednisolone. The 100 discovery patients were divided at random into training and test sets in a 7:3 ratio. Points the paper makes about the study in general: Among expanded thyroid clonotypes with frequency above 0.001, most also showed up in blood, which suggests that blood repertoires may reflect the thyroid immune response. In validation, the model predicted ophthalmopathy progression with nearly 71% sensitivity and 72.22% specificity; eleven to twelve predicted patients were CT-confirmed with GO in a median of about 6.2 months. Ophthalmopathy was separated from stable hyperthyroidism by the 13-signature model with roughly 88% sensitivity and about 81% specificity in cross-validation and with 80%/75% in the test set. Sample size was not predetermined statistically, and investigators were not blinded to group allocation.

Ophthalmopathy patients were characterized by moderately to severely active disease, a Clinical Activity Score of at least 3, a NOSPECS grade of at least 4, and a disease duration under 3 months. Patients were excluded if they had other autoimmune diseases, uncontrolled infections, pregnancy or lactation. Diagnosis was based on clinical symptoms, serum thyroxine, TRAb, thyroid ultrasound and orbital computed tomography. Ficoll-Paque density gradient centrifugation was used to isolate PBMCs from approximately 10 ml of fresh peripheral blood. Total RNA was extracted using Trizol reagent, and RNA quality was checked on an Agilent 2100 Bioanalyzer. From the cysteine up to the phenylalanine, the CDR3 has a length of 13 residues. Only the CDR3 DNA stays, 39 bases, in frame from base 1. V is clipped by 5 bases and J by 7 bases, and the sequence between their germline boundaries is 15 bases long. The germline V gene (reference sequence) provides CDR1 MNHEY and CDR2 SMNVEV.

This clonotype was observed at least ten times. No cognate antigen has been identified for it. One base away there is no much larger clone; base qualities are not given. For repertoire sequencing, the TCR beta CDR3 regions were amplified from RNA transcripts. A first-round RT-PCR used HTBI primers with the Qiagen OneStep RT-PCR kit, followed by a second-round multiplex PCR, size selection and purification. Sequencing of the libraries was carried out on an Illumina HiSeq2000 in paired-end mode with 100 bp reads. The study's own analysis went as follows. SOAPnuke was used to process the reads, removing any read that contained adapters or uncalled bases, had a mean Phred below 15, or lacked an exact match to the constant primer or identifier. High-quality paired reads were merged with COPE v1.2.5. Each unique nucleotide sequence was defined as a clonotype, and clonotypes were aligned to IMGT TRB V, D and J references with MiTCR v1.1. Only V-J combinations with frequency above 0.0001 were analysed, covering around 99% of repertoires. For each V-J combination, a TCR clonal expansion and chaos score was defined as F50 clonal expansion divided by the chaos observed in the TCRdist matrix. Features were reduced by Welch's t-statistics and random forest to around 13 V-J combinations, which fed a naive Bayes classifier. The Morisita-Horn index was used to measure how similar the thyroid and blood repertoires were. TCRdb trimmed public reads at Q25 via fastp, called clones via MiXCR and kept in-frame beta chains. One record per CDR3 amino acid sequence lists the most common genes and DNA. The V and J calls and clone size are TCRdb's, not the authors'. The sample profile shows some 390,000 distinct CDR3 sequences; around 16% of them were found once. The top ten clonotypes cover roughly 1.4% of the sample.

Sequenced sample: peripheral blood. The TCR comes from a woman between 18 and 29 years old with Graves' ophthalmopathy. Donor details come from another sample of the same person, matched by shared clones. The receptor chain draws on TRBV27 and TRBJ2-7, with the D segment identity uncertain. The nucleotides read TGTGCCAGCAGTGAGTCACCGGTGTGGGAGCAGTACTTC. Its amino acids are CASSESPVWEQYF.